This record covers a single TCR beta chain. The sample holds a few counts of this clone. There is no known antigen for this receptor. No base qualities exist here, and no much larger clone lies one base off it. The CDR3 regions of human TCRbeta chains were analyzed by immunosequencing. The authors processed their data as follows. TCRs in the repertoires were matched against a reference library of SARS-CoV-2-specific TCRs that had been generated with the MIRA antigen-specificity platform. Breadth meant the fraction of unique TCRs that were SARS-CoV-2-associated, whereas depth meant the fraction of total T cells that were SARS-CoV-2-associated. Using the MIRA data, every spike-specific TCR was mapped to the spike region that the TCR reacted to and assigned to either a CD4 or a CD8 class. Log10-transformed breadth and depth values were compared by one-way ANOVA with Sidak's multiple comparisons tests. TCRdb took over this immuneACCESS table, retaining in-frame rearrangements with V and J assigned. Such tables are incomplete; in checked studies, under half of the missing clones stem from an unresolved V gene, and the remainder is unexplained. V, J and clone size reflect that table, while D and trimming were determined from the DNA. The sample has more than 100,000 clones on record, around nine tenths of them singletons. The ten most abundant clones make up around 1.2% of the sample.

The sample's time point label, decoded: baseline before first vaccination. Vaccinee samples were obtained from the UK trials COV001 and COV002, which included a single-blind randomized controlled phase 2/3 trial of AZD1222 (ChAdOx1 nCoV-19) in healthy adults. For TCRbeta chain sequencing, PBMC samples from trial participants were taken at day 0 and at day 28 after the second dose. This specimen comes from a study of T cell responses to AZD1222 COVID-19 vaccine (dated by TCRdb to about 2021). With regard to the full study: Because spike-specific TCR depth and breadth did not differ between the two schedules, AZD1222 recipients who got a second dose at roughly 4 weeks were pooled with those who got a second dose at roughly 12 weeks. TCR sequencing covered over 230 trial participants: 200 to 210 given two doses of AZD1222 and around 25 given two doses of MenACWY control vaccine. Trial participants were enrolled by age into 18-55, 56-69 and 70-plus year subgroups, with roughly 160, 29 and 62 TCR-sequenced participants respectively. What the work shows at the level of the full study, not this receptor alone: Because no day 14 peak-response samples were available, the repertoires could be characterized only after the peak T cell response. Conclusions about previously exposed vaccinees were limited because only 6 or 7 AZD1222 recipients were SARS-CoV-2 seropositive at baseline. After two AZD1222 doses, spike-specific TCR breadth and depth were significantly higher than at day 0 and than in MenACWY recipients. The whole spike protein was spanned by vaccine-associated CD4 TCRs, and dominant responses were seen in regions 160-218 and 743-854. Reportedly, close to half of the unique spike-specific TCRs recognized epitopes lying outside the regions that are mutated in the B.1.351 and B.1.1.7 variants. The 56-69-year group was small, and its depth increase did not reach significance, likely because of low power. Participants were mostly white British, with more females than males. The authors suggested clonal diversity may have been underestimated.

Counted from cysteine to phenylalanine, this CDR3 has 13 amino acids. Just CDR3 DNA is preserved here, 39 bases in frame from base 1. CDR1 and CDR2 are drawn from the germline V gene (reference sequence): GTSNPN, SVGIG. The junction shows trimming of 1 base on V and 4 bases on J, plus 10 bases between the germline ends. The chain employs TRBV30 and TRBJ1-1; the D gene is possibly TRBD1, with 5 bases matching. The sequence derives from an adult in good health. Sample: peripheral blood, taken on day 0 of AZD1222 vaccination. The sequenced DNA is TGTGCCTGGAGTGGGAACAGGTTCACTGAAGCTTTCTTT. Its translation is CAWSGNRFTEAFF.